The source of this T cell receptor (beta chain) is a study of T cells in Graves' hyperthyroidism and ophthalmopathy. The table lists this clonotype with many counts. The CDR3 sequence is 14 residues long. The germline V gene encodes CDR1 MDHEN and CDR2 SYDVKM. The V gene lost 5 bases and the J gene lost 7 bases, with 18 bases spanning the gap. Authors of the study amplified TCR beta CDR3 regions from RNA transcripts. A set of HTBI primers served as the primers for a first-round RT-PCR of the TCR CDR3. TCRdb ran MiXCR on the multiplex PCR reads and lists one entry per CDR3 protein. The table has approximately 640,000 distinct CDR3 sequences, 16% seen once.

The receptor was isolated from a woman in her thirties with Graves' hyperthyroidism. The specimen was blood. The chain uses TRBV28 and TRBJ2-7; the D is unclear. DNA for the CDR3: TGTGCCAGCAGTACGATCGGGCAAACGAGGGAGCAGTACTTC. Amino acids: CASSTIGQTREQYF.